The 32 T cell receptor beta chains below all came from one sample that was sequenced in a study of T cell responses to AZD1222 COVID-19 vaccine. Clones were sequenced by immunoSEQ multiplex PCR, and TCRdb holds only the in-frame ones, with some missing. The sample's table shows about 140,000 clones. Material: peripheral blood. The receptor set was obtained from an adult in good health.

This chain connects TRBV7-2 to TRBJ2-4; TRBD2 aligns across 9 bases. The V gene end was trimmed by 4 bases and the J gene end by 0 bases; junction bases not matched to a gene: 4. Germline CDR1 reads SGHTA; CDR2 reads FQGNSA. The CDR3 sequence is 16 residues long. CDR3 sequence: CASSSLAGIAKNIQYF. As DNA, the CDR3 is TGTGCCAGCAGCTCGCTAGCGGGGATAGCCAAAAACATTCAGTACTTC.

The chain uses TRBV19 and TRBJ2-7, with D hard to call. V was clipped by 1 base and J by 0 bases, with 7 bases between them. There are 14 residues in the CDR3. The germline gives CDR1 LNHDA, CDR2 SQIVND (reference sequence). CDR3 region: CASSIASNSYEQYF. The CDR3 coding sequence is TGTGCCAGTAGTATAGCAAGCAACTCCTACGAGCAGTACTTC. Using reference TRBV19 and TRBJ2-7 for the parts outside the CDR3, the full variable domain is DGGITQSPKYLFRKEGQNVTLSCEQNLNHDAMYWYRQDPGQGLRLIYYSQIVNDFQKGDIAEGYSVSREKKESFPLTVTSAQKNPTAFYLCASSIASNSYEQYFGPGTRLTVT.

The chain couples TRBV2 to TRBJ2-1, with a tentative D call TRBD2 (6 bases). The V end lost 4 bases, the J end lost 10 bases, and 11 bases lay between the germline ends. Per the germline V gene, CDR1 is SNHLY and CDR2 is FYNNEI. The CDR3 runs to 12 residues. The CDR3, as DNA: TGTGCCAGCAGTGCCCTAGCGACGGAGCAGTTCTTC. Translated: CASSALATEQFF.

The chain has TRBV6-2 or TRBV6-3 and TRBJ2-1; 10 nucleotides line up with TRBD1. Trimming at V came to 2 bases and at J to 6 bases, leaving 7 bases not matched to a gene. The CDR3 loop spans 16 amino acids. The V gene's germline CDR1 is MNHEY and CDR2 SVGEGT. The CDR3 DNA reads as TGTGCCAGCAGTTACGGGGACAGGGGCGGAGGCAATGAGCAGTTCTTC. Its protein is CASSYGDRGGGNEQFF.

This chain links TRBV5-1 with TRBJ1-1, with 8 nucleotides matching TRBD1. From germline, CDR1 is SGHRS and CDR2 YFSETQ. Trimming removed 5 bases from V and 4 bases from J; junction bases left unmatched: 4. The CDR3 sequence is 13 residues long. The chain's CDR3 is CASSNGQGTEAFF. The CDR3 DNA reads as TGCGCCAGCAGTAACGGACAGGGCACTGAAGCTTTCTTT. Using reference TRBV5-1 and TRBJ1-1 for the parts outside the CDR3, the full variable domain is KAGVTQTPRYLIKTRGQQVTLSCSPISGHRSVSWYQQTPGQGLQFLFEYFSETQRNKGNFPGRFSGRQFSNSRSEMNVSTLELGDSALYLCASSNGQGTEAFFGQGTRLTVV.

J is TRBJ2-5 and V is TRBV5-6, with D perhaps matching TRBD1 (5 bases). Germline V lookup: CDR1 SGHDT, CDR2 YYEEEE. The CDR3 extends over 13 amino acids. The V and J ends lost 4 bases and 5 bases respectively, with 12 bases between them. This chain's CDR3 is CASSPEQEETQYF. The CDR3, as DNA: TGTGCCAGCAGCCCAGAACAGGAGGAGACCCAGTACTTC.

The V call is TRBV30, the J call TRBJ1-5; D may be TRBD1 (5 bases). Germline V lookup: CDR1 GTSNPN, CDR2 SVGIG (reference sequence). The CDR3 is 14 amino acids. V was shortened by 3 bases and J by 0 bases, with 9 bases between the two germline ends. The CDR3 region is CAWSPGNSNQPQHF. The CDR3 bases are TGTGCCTGGAGCCCAGGGAATAGCAATCAGCCCCAGCATTTT.

The rearrangement uses TRBV6-5 and TRBJ2-7; 9 bases line up with TRBD2. Germline assignment: CDR1 MNHEY and CDR2 SVGAGI. The CDR3 consists of 13 residues. Trimming removed 5 bases from V and 5 bases from J; junction bases left unmatched: 4. This chain's CDR3 is CASSPSGDNEQYF. The CDR3 DNA reads as TGTGCCAGCAGTCCTAGCGGGGATAACGAGCAGTACTTC.

V is TRBV5-1 and J is TRBJ1-4, with TRBD1 matching 7 bases. CDR3 length: 16 amino acids. J was trimmed by 0 bases and V by 2 bases; bases with no gene match: 4. From germline, CDR1 is SGHRS and CDR2 YFSETQ. The CDR3 nucleotides are TGCGCCAGCAGCTTAGAGGGGGCGGCAACTAATGAAAAACTGTTTTTT. Translating gives CASSLEGAATNEKLFF.

The chain links TRBV30 to TRBJ1-1; D remains unclear. Trimming stripped 3 bases from V and 0 bases from J, with 8 bases between. The CDR3 consists of 13 residues. From germline, CDR1 is GTSNPN and CDR2 SVGIG (reference sequence). The CDR3 protein is CAWRVSLNTEAFF. As DNA, the CDR3 is TGTGCCTGGAGGGTCAGCTTGAACACTGAAGCTTTCTTT.

The chain is built from TRBV20-1 and TRBJ2-3; D ambiguous. The CDR3 totals 13 residues. The germline gives CDR1 DFQATT, CDR2 SNEGSKA (reference sequence). The V end lost 3 bases, the J end lost 0 bases, and 7 bases lay between the germline ends. The CDR3 reads CSASARSTDTQYF. DNA of the CDR3: TGCAGTGCTAGTGCCAGAAGCACAGATACGCAGTATTTT.

V and J are TRBV6-2 or TRBV6-3 and TRBJ2-3; D is undetermined. Trimming shortened V by 4 bases and J by 4 bases, and 12 bases separated the two germline ends. The CDR3 is 14 amino acids. Per the germline V gene, CDR1 is MNHEY and CDR2 is SVGEGT. The CDR3 region has the DNA TGTGCCAGCAGTTCCCTACTGGGCGCAGATACGCAGTATTTT. It codes for CASSSLLGADTQYF.

The chain recombines TRBV25-1 with TRBJ1-4; no firm D call. The CDR3 sequence is 16 residues long. V lost 3 bases to trimming and J lost 0 bases, with 11 bases between them. The germline CDR1 and CDR2 sequences are MGHDK and SYGVNS. The CDR3: CASSDAGRTTNEKLFF. The CDR3 bases are TGTGCCAGCAGTGACGCAGGCAGAACAACTAATGAAAAACTGTTTTTT.

This rearrangement joins TRBV19 to TRBJ1-2, with 7 bases that match TRBD1. There are 13 residues in the CDR3. The V gene's germline CDR1 is LNHDA and CDR2 SQIVND (reference sequence). Trimming took 6 bases from V and 3 from J; bases not matched to a gene: 4. CDR3 coding DNA: TGTGCCAGTAGGACAGGGAAAGACTATGGCTACACCTTC. Translation: CASRTGKDYGYTF. Full variable domain (remainder filled in from reference TRBV19 and TRBJ1-2): DGGITQSPKYLFRKEGQNVTLSCEQNLNHDAMYWYRQDPGQGLRLIYYSQIVNDFQKGDIAEGYSVSREKKESFPLTVTSAQKNPTAFYLCASRTGKDYGYTFGSGTRLTVV.

V gene TRBV6-5 combines with J gene TRBJ1-1; no definite D call. This CDR3 spans 14 amino acids. Germline CDR1 MNHEY, CDR2 SVGAGI. The V gene lost 1 base and the J gene lost 0 bases, with 6 bases spanning the gap. CDR3 nucleotide sequence: TGTGCCAGCAGTTACTATGGGTTGAACACTGAAGCTTTCTTT. Protein: CASSYYGLNTEAFF.

The chain recombines TRBV28 with TRBJ1-1; TRBD1 might be the D (5 bases). Looked up from germline, CDR1 is MDHEN and CDR2 is SYDVKM. V lost 6 bases and J lost 1, with 15 bases in between. This CDR3 has 15 residues. CDR3 region: CASSSTRGANTEAFF. CDR3 DNA sequence: TGTGCCAGCAGCTCAACGCGGGGCGCGAACACTGAAGCTTTCTTT.

This chain uses TRBV28 with TRBJ1-1; no clear D gene. CDR1 and CDR2 (germline): MDHEN, SYDVKM. The CDR3 extends over 14 amino acids. Trimming pared 1 base from V and 7 bases from J, leaving 13 bases between. CDR3 DNA: TGTGCCAGCAGTTTATCGGTGTCGTTGGGTGAAGCTTTCTTT. This encodes CASSLSVSLGEAFF.

The rearrangement joins TRBV11-2 to TRBJ2-7; 7 nucleotides agree with TRBD1. Germline loops: CDR1 SGHAT, CDR2 FQNNGV. J lost 3 bases, V lost 4 bases, and 9 bases had no gene match. There are 15 residues in the CDR3. The CDR3 DNA follows: TGTGCCAGCAGCTCCCTCGACAGGGCCCACTACGAGCAGTACTTC. Amino acid sequence: CASSSLDRAHYEQYF.

J is TRBJ2-2 and V is TRBV14; D ambiguous. The CDR3 length is 14 residues. The ends were cut back, 10 bases at V and 0 bases at J, with 12 bases in the middle. Looked up from germline, CDR1 is SGHDN and CDR2 is FVKESK. In DNA form, the CDR3 reads TGTGCCACAGCCCCCGGCCCGAACACCGGGGAGCTGTTTTTT. Protein sequence: CATAPGPNTGELFF.

The V and J genes are TRBV15 and TRBJ2-5; 12 nucleotides line up with TRBD2. Germline trimming cut 8 bases from V and 5 bases from J; bases unmatched to any gene: 6. The CDR3 runs 14 residues. Per the germline V gene, CDR1 is LNHNV and CDR2 is YYDKDF (reference sequence). The CDR3 DNA reads as TGTGCCACCGGTTCTACTAGCGGGGGGGAGACCCAGTACTTC. It translates to CATGSTSGGETQYF. Full variable domain (missing parts from reference TRBV15 and TRBJ2-5): DAMVIQNPRYQVTQFGKPVTLSCSQTLNHNVMYWYQQKSSQAPKLLFHYYDKDFNNEADTPDNFQSRRPNTSFCFLDIRSPGLGDTAMYLCATGSTSGGETQYFGPGTRLLVL.

CDR3 sequence (DNA): TGTGCCAGTACGCGCTCTGGAAATGAAAAACTGTTTTTT. Its protein product is CASTRSGNEKLFF. The chain has TRBV19 and TRBJ1-4; D is unclear. From germline, CDR1 is LNHDA and CDR2 SQIVND (reference sequence). The V gene lost 7 bases and the J gene lost 5 bases, with 11 bases spanning the gap. The CDR3 is made up of 13 amino acids.

The chain carries TRBV19 and TRBJ1-5, with D uncertain. This CDR3 has 14 amino acids. Germline-derived CDR1 and CDR2 are LNHDA and SQIVND (reference sequence). With 1 base removed from V and 0 bases from J, the gap between germline ends came to 4 bases. CDR3 residues: CASSIAVSNQPQHF. DNA for the CDR3: TGTGCCAGTAGTATAGCTGTTAGCAATCAGCCCCAGCATTTT.

The chain's CDR3 is CASSQEAPGFAYSTDTQYF. The CDR3 nucleotides are TGTGCCAGCAGCCAAGAAGCACCGGGATTCGCGTATAGCACAGATACGCAGTATTTT. The chain uses TRBV4-2 and TRBJ2-3, with D possibly TRBD2 on 5 matching bases. The CDR3 runs 19 residues. V dropped 0 bases and J dropped 0 bases, with 19 bases sitting between them. Germline CDR1 reads LGHNA; CDR2 reads YNFKEQ.

CDR3 sequence: CASSPGGGTITDTQYF. The CDR3 DNA follows: TGTGCCAGCAGCCCGGGTGGGGGGACTATCACAGATACGCAGTATTTT. V gene TRBV7-7 combines with J gene TRBJ2-3; TRBD2 matches at 7 bases. The V segment lost 5 bases and the J segment 2 bases; nucleotides outside the gene matches: 10. Germline CDR1 reads SSHAT; CDR2 reads FNYEAQ (reference sequence). The CDR3 is 16 residues long.

This rearrangement joins TRBV19 to TRBJ1-1, with a possible D match to TRBD1 (5 bases). V was trimmed by 4 bases and J by 0 bases, leaving 15 bases between them. Germline assignment: CDR1 LNHDA and CDR2 SQIVND (reference sequence). CDR3 length: 16 residues. The CDR3 DNA reads as TGTGCCAGTAGTACCGACAGAACGACACTGAACACTGAAGCTTTCTTT. It is translated as CASSTDRTTLNTEAFF.

V is TRBV7-8 and J is TRBJ1-1; a weak D match, TRBD1 (5 bases). The CDR3 has 15 residues. The V end was cut by 3 bases, the J end by 4 bases, with 15 bases between. Germline V lookup: CDR1 SGHVS, CDR2 FQNEAQ. The CDR3 region has the DNA TGTGCCAGCAGCTTCCACGGGGGGTTGGGCACTGAAGCTTTCTTT. It is translated as CASSFHGGLGTEAFF.

Here the CDR3 DNA reads TGTGCCAGCAGTACCTCCACTAGCGGGGCGGGGGAGCAGTACTTC. Its protein is CASSTSTSGAGEQYF. The rearrangement links TRBV6-5 to TRBJ2-7, with 10 bases lining up with TRBD2. The CDR3 contains 15 residues. CDR1 is MNHEY and CDR2 is SVGAGI in the germline V gene. Unmatched junction bases numbered 11, after V lost 5 bases and J lost 7 bases.

The chain uses TRBV11-3 and TRBJ1-1; unclear D gene. The ends were cut back, 2 bases at V and 3 bases at J, with 7 bases in the middle. CDR1 and CDR2 from the germline V gene are SGHNT and YENEEA. The CDR3 has 13 residues. The CDR3 protein is CASSLRQDTEAFF. The CDR3 DNA reads TGTGCCAGCAGCTTAAGACAAGACACTGAAGCTTTCTTT. Full variable domain (missing parts from reference TRBV11-3 and TRBJ1-1): EAGVVQSPRYKIIEKKQPVAFWCNPISGHNTLYWYLQNLGQGPELLIRYENEEAVDDSQLPKDRFSAERLKGVDSTLKIQPAELGDSAVYLCASSLRQDTEAFFGQGTRLTVV.

V is TRBV30 and J is TRBJ1-2, with no clear D. CDR3 length: 12 amino acids. CDR1 GTSNPN and CDR2 SVGIG come from the germline V gene (reference sequence). V was cut by 0 bases and J by 5 bases, with 7 bases left in between. Here the CDR3 DNA reads TGTGCCTGGAGTGTACTGACTTATGGCTACACCTTC. Translating it yields CAWSVLTYGYTF.

The V call is TRBV28, the J call TRBJ1-1; 11 nucleotides align to TRBD1. The germline V gene has CDR1 MDHEN and CDR2 SYDVKM. The CDR3 length is 11 residues. The V and J ends lost 8 bases and 8 bases, in that order; junction bases with no gene match: 1. The CDR3 sequence: CASGDRGEAFF. The CDR3 DNA follows: TGTGCCAGCGGGGACAGGGGGGAAGCTTTCTTT.

The chain carries TRBV4-1 and TRBJ1-6; 8 nucleotides agree with TRBD1. Germline V gene lookup returns CDR1 MGHRA and CDR2 YSYEKL. CDR3 length: 18 amino acids. V was pared by 1 base and J by 0 bases, with 5 bases of the junction left unmatched. The CDR3 reads CASSQVSGGASYNSPLHF. The CDR3 coding sequence is TGCGCCAGCAGCCAAGTTTCAGGGGGCGCCTCCTATAATTCACCCCTCCACTTT.

This chain links TRBV6-1 with TRBJ1-6; a possible D gene is TRBD1 (6 bases). Germline V gives CDR1 MNHNS, CDR2 SASEGT. This CDR3 contains 16 residues. V lost 0 bases and J 10 bases, leaving 16 bases between the germline ends. CDR3 sequence: CASSEAGGPELSPLHF. DNA for the CDR3: TGTGCCAGCAGTGAAGCGGGGGGCCCCGAGTTATCACCCCTCCACTTT.